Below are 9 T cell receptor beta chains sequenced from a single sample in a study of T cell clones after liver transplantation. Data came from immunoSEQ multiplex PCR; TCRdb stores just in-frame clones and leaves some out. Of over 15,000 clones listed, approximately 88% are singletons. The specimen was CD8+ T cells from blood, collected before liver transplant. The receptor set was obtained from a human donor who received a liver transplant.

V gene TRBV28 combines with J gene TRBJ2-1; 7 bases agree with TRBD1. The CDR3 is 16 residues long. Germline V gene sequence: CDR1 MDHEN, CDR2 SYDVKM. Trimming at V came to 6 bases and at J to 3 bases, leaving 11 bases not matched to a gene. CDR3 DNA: TGTGCCAGCAGCGTCGACAGGGAATTGGGCTACAATGAGCAGTTCTTC. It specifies CASSVDRELGYNEQFF.

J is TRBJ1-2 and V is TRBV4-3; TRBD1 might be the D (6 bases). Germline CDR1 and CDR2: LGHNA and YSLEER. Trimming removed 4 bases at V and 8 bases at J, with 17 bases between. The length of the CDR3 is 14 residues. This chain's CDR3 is CASSRLDAGDGYTF. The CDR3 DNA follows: TGCGCCAGCAGCCGCCTCGACGCAGGGGACGGCTACACCTTC.

CDR3 loop: CASSPGTARHF. CDR3 sequence (DNA): TGTGCCAGCAGCCCCGGGACAGCTCGCCACTTT. The chain has TRBV5-8 and TRBJ1-6; 7 bases align to TRBD1. V shed 4 bases, J shed 18 bases, and the junction held 7 bases outside the gene matches. Germline V gene data show CDR1 as SGHTS and CDR2 as YDEGEE. The CDR3 has 11 amino acids.

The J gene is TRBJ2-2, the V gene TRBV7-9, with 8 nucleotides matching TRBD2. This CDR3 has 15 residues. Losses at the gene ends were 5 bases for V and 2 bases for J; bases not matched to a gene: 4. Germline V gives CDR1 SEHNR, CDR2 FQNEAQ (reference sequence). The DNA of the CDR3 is TGTGCCAGCAGCCCGGGACTAGTCAACACCGGGGAGCTGTTTTTT. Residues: CASSPGLVNTGELFF.

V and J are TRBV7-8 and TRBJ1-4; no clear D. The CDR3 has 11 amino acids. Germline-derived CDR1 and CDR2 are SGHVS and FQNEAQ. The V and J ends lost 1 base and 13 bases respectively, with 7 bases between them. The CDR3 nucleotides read TGTGCCAGCAGCTTAGGAGAGGTACTGTTTTTT. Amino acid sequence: CASSLGEVLFF.

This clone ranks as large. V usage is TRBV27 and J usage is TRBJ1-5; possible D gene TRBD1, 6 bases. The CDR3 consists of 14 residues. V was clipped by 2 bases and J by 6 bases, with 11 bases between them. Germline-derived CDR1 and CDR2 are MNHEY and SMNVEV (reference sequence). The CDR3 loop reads CASSLSQGTQPQHF. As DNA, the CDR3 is TGTGCCAGCAGTTTAAGTCAGGGGACTCAGCCCCAGCATTTT.

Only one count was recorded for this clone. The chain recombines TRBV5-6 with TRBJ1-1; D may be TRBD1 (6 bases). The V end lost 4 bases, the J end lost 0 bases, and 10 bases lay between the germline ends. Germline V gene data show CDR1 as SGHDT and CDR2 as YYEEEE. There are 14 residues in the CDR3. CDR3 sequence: CASSPDRLNTEAFF. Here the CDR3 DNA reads TGTGCCAGCAGCCCCGACAGGCTGAACACTGAAGCTTTCTTT.

As DNA, the CDR3 is TGTGCCACCAGCGAAGGCGGGATGCTCTCCTACGAGCAGTACTTC. This gives the protein CATSEGGMLSYEQYF. The chain employs TRBV15 and TRBJ2-7; D may be TRBD2 (6 bases). Between the trimmed V and J ends, which lost 5 bases and 0 bases, there was a span of 14 bases. The CDR3 sequence is 15 residues long. Per the germline V gene, CDR1 is LNHNV and CDR2 is YYDKDF (reference sequence).

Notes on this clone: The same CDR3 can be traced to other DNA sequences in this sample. As DNA, the CDR3 is TGTGCCAGTAGCGGGACGGCAACTAATGAAAAACTGTTTTTT. This sequence encodes CASSGTATNEKLFF. V is TRBV19 and J is TRBJ1-4; D might be TRBD1 (5 bases). Trimming pared 6 bases from V and 0 bases from J, leaving 8 bases between. This CDR3 comprises 14 residues. The germline V gene encodes CDR1 LNHDA and CDR2 SQIVND (reference sequence).